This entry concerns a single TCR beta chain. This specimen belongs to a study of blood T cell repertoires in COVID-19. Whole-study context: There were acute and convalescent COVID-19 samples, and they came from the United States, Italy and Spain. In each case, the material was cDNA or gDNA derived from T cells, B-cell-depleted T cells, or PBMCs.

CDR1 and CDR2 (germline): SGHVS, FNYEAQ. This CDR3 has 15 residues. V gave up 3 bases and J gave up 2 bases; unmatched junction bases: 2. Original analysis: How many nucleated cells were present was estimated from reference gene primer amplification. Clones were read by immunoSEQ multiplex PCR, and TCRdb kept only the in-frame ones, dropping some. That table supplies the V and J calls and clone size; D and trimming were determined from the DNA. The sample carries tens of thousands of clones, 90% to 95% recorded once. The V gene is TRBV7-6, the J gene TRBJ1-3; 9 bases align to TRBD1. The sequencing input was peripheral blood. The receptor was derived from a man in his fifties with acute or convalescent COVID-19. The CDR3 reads CASSLGQGTGNTIYF. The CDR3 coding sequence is TGTGCCAGCAGCTTGGGACAGGGAACTGGAAACACCATATATTTT.